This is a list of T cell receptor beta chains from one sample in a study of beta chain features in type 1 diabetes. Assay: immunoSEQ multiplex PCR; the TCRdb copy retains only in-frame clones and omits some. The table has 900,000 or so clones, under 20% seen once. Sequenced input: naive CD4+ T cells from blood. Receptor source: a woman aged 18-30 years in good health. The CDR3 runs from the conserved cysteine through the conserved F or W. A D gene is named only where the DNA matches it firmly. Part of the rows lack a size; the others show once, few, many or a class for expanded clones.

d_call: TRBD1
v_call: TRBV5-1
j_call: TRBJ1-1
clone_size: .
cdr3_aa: CASSSSTGEGTEAFF
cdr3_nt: TGCGCCAGCAGCTCCTCGACAGGGGAGGGCACTGAAGCTTTCTTT

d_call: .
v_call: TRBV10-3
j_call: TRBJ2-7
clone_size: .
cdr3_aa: CAISESRRDTSYEQYF
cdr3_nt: TGTGCCATCAGTGAGTCGAGACGGGACACATCCTACGAGCAGTACTTC

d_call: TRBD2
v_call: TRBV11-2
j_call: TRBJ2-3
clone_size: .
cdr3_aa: CASSSGLASAADTQYF
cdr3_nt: TGTGCCAGCAGCTCCGGACTAGCCTCCGCCGCAGATACGCAGTATTTT

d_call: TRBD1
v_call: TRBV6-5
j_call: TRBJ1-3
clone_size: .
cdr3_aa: CASSYTTGGGNTIYF
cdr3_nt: TGTGCCAGCAGCTATACGACAGGGGGCGGAAACACCATATATTTT

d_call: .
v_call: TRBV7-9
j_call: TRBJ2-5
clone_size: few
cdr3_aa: CASSRNLGETQYF
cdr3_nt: TGTGCCAGCAGCCGAAATTTGGGGGAGACCCAGTACTTC

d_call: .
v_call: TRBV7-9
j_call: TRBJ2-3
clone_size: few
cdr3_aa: CAISRLEGADTQYF
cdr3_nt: TGTGCCATATCACGGCTCGAGGGGGCAGATACGCAGTATTTT

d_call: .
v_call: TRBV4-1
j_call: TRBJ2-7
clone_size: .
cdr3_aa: CASSEGPQVSSYEQYF
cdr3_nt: TGCGCCAGCAGCGAAGGGCCCCAAGTGAGCTCCTACGAGCAGTACTTC

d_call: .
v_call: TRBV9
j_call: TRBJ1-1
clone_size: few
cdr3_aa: CASSSEAGYGNTEAFF
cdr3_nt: TGTGCCAGCAGCTCTGAGGCGGGGTACGGGAACACTGAAGCTTTCTTT

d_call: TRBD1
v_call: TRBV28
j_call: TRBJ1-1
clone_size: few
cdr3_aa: CASKGQVVGTEAFF
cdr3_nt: TGTGCCAGCAAAGGACAGGTTGTCGGCACTGAAGCTTTCTTT

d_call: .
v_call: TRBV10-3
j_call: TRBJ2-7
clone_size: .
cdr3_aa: CATAGSYEQYF
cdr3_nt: TGTGCCACCGCAGGCTCCTACGAGCAGTACTTC

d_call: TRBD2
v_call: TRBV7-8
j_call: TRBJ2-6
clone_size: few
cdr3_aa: CASSFGGRAGANVLTF
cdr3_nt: TGTGCCAGCAGCTTTGGCGGGAGGGCTGGGGCCAACGTCCTGACTTTC

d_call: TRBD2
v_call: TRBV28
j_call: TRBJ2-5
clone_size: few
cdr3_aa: CASSDPGRASKETQYF
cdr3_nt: TGTGCCAGCAGTGATCCCGGGAGGGCCTCAAAAGAGACCCAGTACTTC

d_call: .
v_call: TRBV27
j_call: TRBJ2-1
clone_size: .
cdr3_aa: CASSFRPGLQYSYNEQFF
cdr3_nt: TGTGCCAGCAGTTTCCGCCCGGGTCTCCAATACTCCTACAATGAGCAGTTCTTC

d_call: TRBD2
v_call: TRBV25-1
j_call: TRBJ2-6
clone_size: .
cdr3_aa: CASSGLAGAGANVLTF
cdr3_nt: TGTGCCAGCAGCGGACTAGCGGGAGCGGGGGCCAACGTCCTGACTTTC

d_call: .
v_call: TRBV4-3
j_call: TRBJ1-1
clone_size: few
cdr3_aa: CASSQEDYRGWTEAFF
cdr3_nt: TGCGCCAGCAGCCAAGAAGACTATCGGGGGTGGACTGAAGCTTTCTTT

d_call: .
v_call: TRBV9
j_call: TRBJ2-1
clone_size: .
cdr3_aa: CASSVGPYRARYNEQFF
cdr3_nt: TGTGCCAGCAGCGTAGGACCGTACAGGGCCCGCTACAATGAGCAGTTCTTC

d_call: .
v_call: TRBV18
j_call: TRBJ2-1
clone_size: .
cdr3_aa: CASSPSYYNEQFF
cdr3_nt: TGTGCCAGCTCACCCAGCTACTACAATGAGCAGTTCTTC

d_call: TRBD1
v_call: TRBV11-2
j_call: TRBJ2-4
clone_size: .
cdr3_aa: CASSLIQGRTNIQYF
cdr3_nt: TGTGCCAGCAGCTTAATACAGGGGAGAACGAACATTCAGTACTTC

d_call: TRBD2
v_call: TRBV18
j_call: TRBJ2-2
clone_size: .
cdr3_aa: CASSPMTSGYTGELFF
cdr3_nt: TGTGCCAGCTCACCAATGACTAGCGGTTACACCGGGGAGCTGTTTTTT

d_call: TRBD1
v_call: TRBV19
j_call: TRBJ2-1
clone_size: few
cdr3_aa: CASSAPGTGFNEQFF
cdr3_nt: TGTGCCAGTAGTGCCCCCGGGACAGGGTTCAATGAGCAGTTCTTC

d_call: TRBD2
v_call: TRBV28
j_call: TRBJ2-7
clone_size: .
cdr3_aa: CASSFRTSGISSYEQYF
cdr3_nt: TGTGCCAGCAGTTTCCGGACTAGCGGGATAAGCTCCTACGAGCAGTACTTC

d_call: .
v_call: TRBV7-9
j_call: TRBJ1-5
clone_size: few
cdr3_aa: CASSFGTDSNQPQHF
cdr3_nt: TGTGCCAGCAGCTTCGGGACGGATAGCAATCAGCCCCAGCATTTT

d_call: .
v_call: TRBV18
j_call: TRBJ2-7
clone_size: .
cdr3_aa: CASSQNRDSYEQYF
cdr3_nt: TGTGCCAGCTCACAAAACAGGGACTCCTACGAGCAGTACTTC